The source of this T cell receptor (beta chain) is a study of human T cells and chemical hapten exposure. Study at large: Sensitization was performed using 2% DPC on a roughly 2 cm by roughly 2 cm upper inner arm skin site. All through the roughly 24-week study, the scalp of each patient received diphenylcyclopropenone doses weekly.

Described time point: patch test 1, 2 weeks after DPC sensitization. Treatment given: therapeutic diphenylcyclopropenone sensitization with weekly scalp DPC. As for this clonotype: The CDR3 carries no conserved terminal phenylalanine or tryptophan, so it likely arises from a read error.

With V trimmed by 5 bases and J by 7 bases, 13 bases remained unmatched. Germline CDR1 and CDR2: MNHEY and SMNVEV (reference sequence). The CDR3 has 17 residues. TCRdb reanalysed the RACE reads using MiXCR and keeps one entry per CDR3 protein. The sample lists 180,000 or so distinct CDR3 sequences; 13% to 15% were seen once. Source: whole blood, taken in connection with sensitization to the hapten diphenylcyclopropenone (DPC). V usage is TRBV27 and J usage is TRBJ2-1; 11 nucleotides line up with TRBD2. The origin of this receptor is a woman aged 30 to 39 with alopecia areata. Some clones in this sample may be carry-over from other donors' samples. The CDR3 sequence: CASSPTVLAGGRNEQFS. CDR3 bases: TGTGCCAGCAGTCCCACCGTCCTAGCGGGGGGAAGGAATGAGCAGTTCTCC.